This passage covers 22 T cell receptor beta chains from one sample sequenced in a study of patients and donors after allogeneic stem cell transplantation. TCRdb re-called the RT-PCR reads with MiXCR, one entry per CDR3 protein. This sample yields about 400,000 distinct CDR3 sequences, of which 16% are seen a single time; 7.2% belongs to the top ten. The specimen sequenced was blood, either unsorted or a sorted T cell fraction (not recorded which). These receptor sequences come from a human donor who was either an allogeneic HSCT recipient or a stem cell or donor lymphocyte infusion donor (not recorded which). It is not recorded whose cells these are; they may come from a transplant donor.

This clonotype was seen a handful of times. CDR3 coding DNA: TGTGCCAGCAGACCAAGCGCAGGGAATAATTCACCCCTCCACTTT. Encoded protein: CASRPSAGNNSPLHF. The chain joins TRBV28 to TRBJ1-6; the D gene is possibly TRBD1 (5 bases). The V end lost 6 bases, the J end lost 5 bases, and 14 bases lay between the germline ends. The CDR3 consists of 15 residues. Looked up from germline, CDR1 is MDHEN and CDR2 is SYDVKM.

This clonotype was found a few times. J is TRBJ2-2 and V is TRBV19; tentatively, D is TRBD2 (5 bases). Germline assignment: CDR1 LNHDA and CDR2 SQIVND (reference sequence). The CDR3 extends over 17 amino acids. Trimming removed 6 bases from V and 2 bases from J, with 19 bases in between. Here the CDR3 DNA reads TGTGCCAGTAGGACCAGCGGTCCATCTATAAACACCGGGGAGCTGTTTTTT. Amino acid sequence: CASRTSGPSINTGELFF.

This clonotype was observed a few times. This chain links TRBV6-1 with TRBJ1-5; 7 bases line up with TRBD1. V lost 10 bases and J lost 6; bases outside the gene matches: 12. The CDR3 loop spans 14 amino acids. Germline V gene sequence: CDR1 MNHNS, CDR2 SASEGT. The CDR3 spells CATYYRTGSQPQHF. For the CDR3, the DNA is TGTGCCACATACTACCGGACAGGCTCTCAGCCCCAGCATTTT.

V is TRBV5-1 and J is TRBJ1-1; D possibly corresponds to TRBD1 (5 bases). Germline lookup yields CDR1 SGHRS and CDR2 YFSETQ. Deletions cut 4 bases from V and 0 bases from J, with 19 bases between. The CDR3 is made up of 17 amino acids. The CDR3 reads CASSPAGGLHMNTEAFF. In DNA form, the CDR3 reads TGCGCCAGCAGCCCGGCGGGGGGACTCCACATGAACACTGAAGCTTTCTTT.

This clonotype was picked up many times. The V gene is TRBV12-3 or TRBV12-4, the J gene TRBJ2-2; no firm D call. The CDR3 consists of 14 residues. With 7 bases removed from V and 0 bases from J, the gap between germline ends came to 9 bases. CDR3 region: CASTDVSNTGELFF. In nucleotides, the CDR3 is TGTGCCAGCACCGACGTATCGAACACCGGGGAGCTGTTTTTT.

This rearrangement joins TRBV9 to TRBJ1-2; TRBD1 aligns across 9 bases. Trimming removed 3 bases from V and 7 bases from J; junction bases left unmatched: 4. This CDR3 is built from 13 residues. Germline V CDR1 and CDR2: SGDLS, YYNGEE. For the CDR3, the DNA is TGTGCCAGCAGCGCAACAGGGGGCCTTGGCTACACCTTC. It translates to CASSATGGLGYTF.

This clonotype was picked up many times. CDR3 sequence reads: CSARTEETQYF. Written as DNA, the CDR3 is TGCAGTGCGAGGACCGAAGAGACCCAGTACTTC. The chain joins TRBV20-1 to TRBJ2-5; D is unclear. The CDR3 sequence is 11 residues long. Trimming removed 6 bases at V and 3 bases at J, with 8 bases between. Germline CDR1 is DFQATT and CDR2 is SNEGSKA (reference sequence).

This clonotype was recorded many times. The chain employs TRBV5-1 and TRBJ2-2; D is possibly TRBD1 (6 bases). Germline lookup yields CDR1 SGHRS and CDR2 YFSETQ. The germline V and J ends were trimmed by 4 bases and 2 bases, with 12 bases remaining between them. This CDR3 has 15 amino acids. The CDR3 DNA follows: TGCGCCAGCAGCCCGGGACACTTAAACACCGGGGAGCTGTTTTTT. This codes for CASSPGHLNTGELFF.

This clonotype was picked up many times. CDR3: CASSPRVLDTGELFF. Here the CDR3 DNA reads TGCGCCAGCAGCCCCAGGGTCTTGGACACCGGGGAGCTGTTTTTT. V is TRBV4-3 and J is TRBJ2-2, with D tentatively TRBD1 (5 bases). Germline-derived CDR1 and CDR2 are LGHNA and YSLEER. Trimming stripped 4 bases from V and 3 bases from J, with 12 bases between. The CDR3 loop spans 15 amino acids.

This clonotype was seen only a few times. The chain joins TRBV25-1 to TRBJ2-1; 10 nucleotides agree with TRBD2. The ends lost 5 bases at V and 5 bases at J; junction bases unmatched: 6. Germline-derived CDR1 and CDR2 are MGHDK and SYGVNS. This CDR3 has 15 residues. In nucleotides, the CDR3 is TGTGCCAGCAGTCGGGCTAGCGGGAGTAACAATGAGCAGTTCTTC. Its protein is CASSRASGSNNEQFF.

The rearrangement uses TRBV4-2 and TRBJ1-1; TRBD1 might be the D (6 bases). Germline lookup yields CDR1 LGHNA and CDR2 YNFKEQ. The CDR3 is 15 amino acids. The V end was cut by 4 bases, the J end by 1 base, with 13 bases between. The CDR3 sequence: CASSLETGRNTEAFF. In nucleotides, the CDR3 is TGTGCCAGCAGCCTGGAGACAGGTCGGAACACTGAAGCTTTCTTT.

This chain joins TRBV2 and TRBJ1-6, with D perhaps matching TRBD1 (6 bases). The V gene lost 7 bases and the J gene lost 5 bases, with 15 bases spanning the gap. Germline assignment: CDR1 SNHLY and CDR2 FYNNEI. This CDR3 contains 15 residues. The CDR3: CASNGQRGNNSPLHF. In nucleotides, the CDR3 is TGTGCCAGCAACGGACAGAGGGGGAATAATTCACCCCTCCACTTT.

CDR3 bases: TGTGCCAGCAGCGTAAATCAGGACCCAGCCTACGAGCAGTACTTC. This gives the protein CASSVNQDPAYEQYF. This chain uses TRBV9 with TRBJ2-7; no firm D call. CDR3 length equals 15 residues. The germline V gene has CDR1 SGDLS and CDR2 YYNGEE. V lost 1 base and J 2 bases, leaving 13 bases between the germline ends. Together with reference TRBV9 and TRBJ2-7, the CDR3 gives the full variable domain: DSGVTQTPKHLITATGQRVTLRCSPRSGDLSVYWYQQSLDQGLQFLIQYYNGEERAKGNILERFSAQQFPDLHSELNLSSLELGDSALYFCASSVNQDPAYEQYFGPGTRLTVT.

This clonotype has ten or more counts. The chain employs TRBV4-2 and TRBJ2-1, with TRBD2 matching over 7 bases. Looked up from germline, CDR1 is LGHNA and CDR2 is YNFKEQ. J lost 3 bases, V lost 0 bases, and 5 bases had no gene match. The CDR3 length is 16 residues. CDR3 residues: CASSQEWGGFYNEQFF. The CDR3 DNA sequence: TGTGCCAGCAGCCAAGAATGGGGGGGATTCTACAATGAGCAGTTCTTC.

The gene calls are TRBV4-2 and TRBJ2-1; the match to TRBD2 covers 9 bases. The trim removed 3 bases at V and 1 base at J, leaving 7 bases unmatched. Germline CDR1 LGHNA, CDR2 YNFKEQ. CDR3 size: 17 residues. The CDR3: CASSQEAGGPSYNEQFF. The CDR3 DNA reads TGTGCCAGCAGCCAGGAGGCGGGGGGGCCGTCCTACAATGAGCAGTTCTTC.

V gene TRBV2 combines with J gene TRBJ2-6; no definite D call. Germline V lookup: CDR1 SNHLY, CDR2 FYNNEI. The CDR3 is 15 residues long. V gave up 3 bases and J gave up 2 bases, with 8 bases separating them. The CDR3 nucleotides are TGTGCCAGCAGTGAGCGGTGGACTGGGGCCAACGTCCTGACTTTC. Its protein product is CASSERWTGANVLTF.

The table lists this clonotype with many counts. The chain uses TRBV6-1 and TRBJ2-2; D not certain. Germline loops: CDR1 MNHNS, CDR2 SASEGT. V shed 6 bases and J shed 1 base, with 9 bases lying between them. The CDR3 is 14 amino acids. The CDR3 sequence is CASRTSWNTGELFF. CDR3 sequence (DNA): TGTGCCAGCAGGACCTCTTGGAACACCGGGGAGCTGTTTTTT.

This clonotype was recorded at least ten times. The chain combines TRBV11-2 with TRBJ2-3, with 7 bases lining up with TRBD1. The CDR3 contains 16 residues. Germline V gene lookup returns CDR1 SGHAT and CDR2 FQNNGV. V dropped 1 base and J dropped 2; count of bases not matched to a gene: 6. The CDR3 DNA follows: TGTGCCAGCAGCTTAGGTGGGACAGCCATCACAGATACGCAGTATTTT. Encoded protein: CASSLGGTAITDTQYF.

The chain combines TRBV5-1 with TRBJ1-4; the D gene is possibly TRBD1 (6 bases). This CDR3 has 12 amino acids. The V gene lost 4 bases and the J gene lost 12 bases, with 13 bases spanning the gap. Per the germline V gene, CDR1 is SGHRS and CDR2 is YFSETQ. CDR3 loop: CASSTSGEELFF. CDR3 nucleotide sequence: TGCGCCAGCAGCACTTCAGGGGAGGAACTGTTTTTT.

The chain uses TRBV10-3 and TRBJ1-2; TRBD1 matches 8 bases. This CDR3 spans 18 amino acids. Germline lookup yields CDR1 ENHRY and CDR2 SYGVKD. V lost 3 bases and J lost 3; bases outside the gene matches: 15. The CDR3, as DNA: TGTGCCATCAGTGAAAAGTCCAGGGGGCGCCTAGGGGACTATGGCTACACCTTC. Protein sequence: CAISEKSRGRLGDYGYTF.

This clonotype was recorded many times. The chain recombines TRBV4-1 with TRBJ2-4; D tentatively fits TRBD1 or TRBD2 (5 bases each). V was cut by 0 bases and J by 7 bases, with 16 bases left in between. The CDR3 is 16 residues long. The V gene's germline CDR1 is MGHRA and CDR2 YSYEKL. DNA of the CDR3: TGCGCCAGCAGCCAAGAGGGCAACAGGTGGGGGAACATTCAGTACTTC. This encodes CASSQEGNRWGNIQYF.

Comments on this clonotype: A read error is possible here, since a much larger clone lies one base away. The V gene is TRBV12-3 or TRBV12-4, the J gene TRBJ1-5, with D uncertain. The CDR3 has 14 residues. The CDR3 nucleotides are TGTGTCAGCAGTTTACACACGATCAATCAGCCCCAGCATTTT. It specifies CVSSLHTINQPQHF.